This passage covers 27 T cell receptor beta chains from one sample sequenced in a study of blood T cells in healthy people across ages. A J-beta primer mix and a sample-barcoded 5' primer were used in a second PCR of roughly 7 to 12 cycles. TCRdb reprocessed the 5' RACE reads via MiXCR and lists one record per CDR3 protein. This table holds about a million distinct CDR3 sequences, roughly 47% found once. Sequences were obtained from blood. The receptor set was obtained from a woman aged 60 to 75 in good health.

This clonotype has just a few counts. The chain recombines TRBV3-1 with TRBJ2-7, with TRBD2 identical over 8 bases. The CDR3 contains 14 residues. The junction had 5 bases not matched to a gene; V was cut back by 1 base and J by 6 bases. The germline CDR1 and CDR2 sequences are LGHDT and YNNKEL (reference sequence). Here the CDR3 reads CASSQGGTSLEQYF. The CDR3, as DNA: TGTGCCAGCAGCCAAGGGGGGACTAGTCTCGAGCAGTACTTC.

This sequence joins TRBV20-1 and TRBJ2-4, with a weak D call TRBD2 (5 bases). The J call may be incorrect, as the DNA end agrees better with TRBJ2-7. The germline gives CDR1 DFQATT, CDR2 SNEGSKA (reference sequence). CDR3 size: 18 residues. For the CDR3, the DNA is TGCAGTGCGCCGATTTTTAAAAAGCGGCTCTCCGGCCCCTACGAGCAGTACTTC. Its protein product is CSAPIFKKRLSGPYEQYF.

The J gene is TRBJ1-4, the V gene TRBV12-3 or TRBV12-4, with D maybe TRBD1 (5 bases). The CDR3 is 14 residues long. Trimming pared 4 bases from V and 2 bases from J, leaving 8 bases between. The CDR3 nucleotides read TGTGCCAGCAGTTGGGGCGCGACTAATGAAAAACTGTTTTTT. Translation gives CASSWGATNEKLFF.

This chain links TRBV7-8 with TRBJ2-1, with 9 bases identical to TRBD2. CDR3 size: 16 residues. The trim removed 1 base at V and 6 bases at J, leaving 7 bases unmatched. Germline V gene sequence: CDR1 SGHVS, CDR2 FQNEAQ. The CDR3 region is CASSLVGLAGSNEQFF. CDR3 coding DNA: TGTGCCAGCAGCTTAGTTGGGCTAGCGGGGTCCAATGAGCAGTTCTTC.

The chain combines TRBV24-1 with TRBJ2-7; tentatively, D is TRBD1 (6 bases). TRBJ2-5 matches the DNA end more closely, so the J call is doubtful. Germline CDR1 is KGHDR and CDR2 is SFDVKD. There are 15 residues in the CDR3. DNA of the CDR3: TGTGCCACCAGTGATTTGAAGACAGGCCGAGAGACCCAGTACTTC. This codes for CATSDLKTGRETQYF.

V is TRBV20-1 and J is TRBJ1-2, with a tentative D call TRBD1 (6 bases). V lost 7 bases and J lost 8, with 14 bases in between. Germline CDR1 DFQATT, CDR2 SNEGSKA (reference sequence). The CDR3 has 11 residues. CDR3 region: CSVPGHMGYTF. CDR3 DNA: TGCAGTGTACCGGGACACATGGGCTACACCTTC.

The chain is built from TRBV9 and TRBJ2-7; 9 bases are a match to TRBD2. After removal of 0 bases from V and 2 bases from J, the junction contained 3 bases not matched to a gene. The CDR3 is 15 residues long. Germline values: CDR1 SGDLS, CDR2 YYNGEE. CDR3 region: CASSVGSGRPYEQYF. The CDR3 DNA is TGTGCCAGCAGCGTAGGGAGCGGGAGGCCCTACGAGCAGTACTTC.

This chain uses TRBV7-9 with TRBJ2-4, with 8 bases identical to TRBD1. J gave up 4 bases and V 5 bases, and 7 bases lay outside the gene matches. Per the germline V gene, CDR1 is SEHNR and CDR2 is FQNEAQ (reference sequence). The CDR3 consists of 15 residues. CDR3 nucleotide sequence: TGTGCCAGCAGCGTATTAGACAGGGGTAAAAACATTCAGTACTTC. It specifies CASSVLDRGKNIQYF.

In DNA, the CDR3 is TGCGCCAGCAGCCAAGTAGCGGGAGGGGACAATGAGCAGTTCTTC. Its translation is CASSQVAGGDNEQFF. V gene TRBV4-3 combines with J gene TRBJ2-1; 11 bases line up with TRBD2. The ends lost 1 base at V and 5 bases at J; junction bases unmatched: 1. The CDR3 runs 15 residues. Germline V lookup: CDR1 LGHNA, CDR2 YSLEER.

The chain recombines TRBV19 with TRBJ1-2; TRBD1 aligns across 10 bases. In germline, CDR1 is LNHDA, CDR2 SQIVND (reference sequence). The CDR3 sequence is 15 residues long. The ends lost 4 bases at V and 3 bases at J; junction bases unmatched: 5. CDR3 in amino acids: CASSTSTGGDYGYTF. The CDR3 region has the DNA TGTGCCAGTAGTACCTCGACAGGGGGCGACTATGGCTACACCTTC.

The CDR3, as DNA: TGTGCCAGCAGTTTTGGTCACTTTGGACAGAGCACAGATACGCAGTATTTT. It yields the protein CASSFGHFGQSTDTQYF. This sequence joins TRBV28 and TRBJ2-3; perhaps TRBD1 as D (6 bases). This CDR3 comprises 17 residues. Trimming removed 3 bases at V and 0 bases at J, with 16 bases between. Per germline, CDR1 MDHEN and CDR2 SYDVKM.

The gene calls are TRBV25-1 and TRBJ1-1, with TRBD1 identical over 8 bases. Trimming at V came to 4 bases and at J to 6 bases, leaving 4 bases not matched to a gene. Germline CDR1 MGHDK, CDR2 SYGVNS. The CDR3 is 13 residues long. CDR3 protein: CASSGQGRAEAFF. Here the CDR3 DNA reads TGTGCCAGCAGTGGACAGGGGAGGGCTGAAGCTTTCTTT.

This sequence joins TRBV5-1 and TRBJ2-7; D is uncertain. The J call is uncertain, as TRBJ2-5 better fits the DNA end. The CDR3 is 14 residues long. Germline loops: CDR1 SGHRS, CDR2 YFSETQ. Here the CDR3 reads CASRYASGGETQYF. Written as DNA, the CDR3 is TGCGCCAGCAGATACGCCAGTGGTGGGGAGACCCAGTACTTC.

This chain links TRBV12-3 or TRBV12-4 with TRBJ2-3, with 8 bases lining up with TRBD2. V was pared by 10 bases and J by 8 bases, with 14 bases of the junction left unmatched. The CDR3 loop spans 14 amino acids. The CDR3 region is CANQPGLEVGTQYF. The CDR3 DNA follows: TGTGCCAACCAACCGGGACTAGAGGTCGGTACGCAGTATTTT.

This clonotype was found a few times. Mismatch with germline at one junction end may stem from a read error. The chain carries TRBV5-1 and TRBJ2-7; 8 nucleotides line up with TRBD2. This CDR3 is built from 14 residues. Germline lookup yields CDR1 SGHRS and CDR2 YFSETQ. CDR3 DNA: TGTGCCAGCAGCTTAGTAGCGGGAAGCTACGAGCAGTACTTC. As protein: CASSLVAGSYEQYF.

This clonotype was counted a few times. The chain uses TRBV29-1 and TRBJ2-1, with D unresolved. Germline V gives CDR1 SQVTM, CDR2 ANQGSEA. The CDR3 spans 13 residues. V lost 4 bases and J lost 0, with 7 bases in between. The CDR3 nucleotides are TGCAGCGTTGTTATCGGCTCCTACAATGAGCAGTTCTTC. Translation: CSVVIGSYNEQFF.

The V and J genes are TRBV29-1 and TRBJ2-7, with D perhaps matching TRBD1 (6 bases). Germline loops: CDR1 SQVTM, CDR2 ANQGSEA. Trimming left V 7 bases short and J 2 bases short, with 15 bases between. CDR3 length: 13 amino acids. The CDR3 here is CSGDRLGTYEQYF. DNA for the CDR3: TGCAGCGGCGACAGGCTAGGGACCTACGAGCAGTACTTC.

This rearrangement joins TRBV28 to TRBJ1-2; 7 positions match TRBD1. The V segment lost 6 bases and the J segment 4 bases; nucleotides outside the gene matches: 5. Germline V gene data show CDR1 as MDHEN and CDR2 as SYDVKM. CDR3 length equals 13 residues. CDR3 residues: CASSIDRVYGYTF. CDR3 bases: TGTGCCAGCAGCATCGACAGGGTCTATGGCTACACCTTC.

This chain connects TRBV28 to TRBJ2-6, with 7 positions matching TRBD1. Germline CDR1 reads MDHEN; CDR2 reads SYDVKM. The CDR3 extends over 14 amino acids. J was trimmed by 13 bases and V by 3 bases; bases with no gene match: 9. The CDR3 loop is CASSFLGARGVLTF. The CDR3 DNA sequence: TGTGCCAGCAGTTTTTTGGGGGCCAGGGGGGTCCTGACTTTC.

The chain employs TRBV11-2 and TRBJ2-2; 8 bases are a match to TRBD1. The germline V gene has CDR1 SGHAT and CDR2 FQNNGV. Germline trimming cut 5 bases from V and 2 bases from J; bases unmatched to any gene: 7. This CDR3 is 16 amino acids long. The CDR3 sequence: CASSQGTGPNTGELFF. CDR3 DNA: TGTGCCAGCAGCCAAGGGACAGGACCTAACACCGGGGAGCTGTTTTTT.

Regarding this clonotype: At one of its ends the junction is not consistent with the germline gene, which may arise from a read error. The chain joins TRBV4-3 to TRBJ2-4; TRBD2 matches 11 bases. This CDR3 spans 20 amino acids. CDR1 is LGHNA and CDR2 is YSLEER in the germline V gene. CDR3 region: CASCQVPHLRTSGLGNIQYF. The CDR3 DNA is TGCGCCAGCTGCCAAGTTCCACACCTTCGGACTAGCGGGTTGGGAAACATTCAGTACTTC.

This clonotype occurred a few times. V usage is TRBV6-1 and J usage is TRBJ2-7, with D unresolved. Trimming removed 4 bases from V and 2 bases from J, with 12 bases in between. CDR3 size: 14 residues. The germline V gene has CDR1 MNHNS and CDR2 SASEGT. In nucleotides, the CDR3 is TGTGCCAGCAGTGCTCAGCGCTCACCCTACGAGCAGTACTTC. Protein sequence: CASSAQRSPYEQYF.

The rearrangement uses TRBV18 and TRBJ2-4; D is unresolved. This CDR3 is 13 amino acids long. Germline CDR1 KGHSH, CDR2 LQKENI. The V gene lost 11 bases and the J gene lost 13 bases, with 24 bases spanning the gap. Written as DNA, the CDR3 is TGTGCCGGCCAAGCGCAGGATACTACGCGGCAGTACTTC. Translated, it gives CAGQAQDTTRQYF.

The CDR3 DNA sequence: TGCAGCGTTTCCTTTGAGGGGACTCACGGGGAGCTGTTTTTT. Translated, it gives CSVSFEGTHGELFF. The chain couples TRBV29-1 to TRBJ2-2; tentatively, D is TRBD2 (6 bases). CDR1 and CDR2 (germline): SQVTM, ANQGSEA. This CDR3 is built from 14 residues. V gave up 5 bases and J gave up 7 bases, with 17 bases separating them.

The V call is TRBV11-2, the J call TRBJ2-5, with D possibly TRBD2 on 6 matching bases. Trimming removed 4 bases at V and 5 bases at J, with 17 bases between. Germline assignment: CDR1 SGHAT and CDR2 FQNNGV. The CDR3 runs to 15 residues. The CDR3 is CASSSDGLREETQYF. CDR3 nucleotides: TGTGCCAGCAGCTCTGATGGACTAAGGGAGGAGACCCAGTACTTC.

The chain is built from TRBV4-1 and TRBJ1-2, with TRBD1 as a possible D gene (5 bases). Trimming removed 2 bases from V and 4 bases from J, with 14 bases in between. The CDR3 consists of 15 residues. Germline assignment: CDR1 MGHRA and CDR2 YSYEKL. CDR3 loop: CASSQLPGTSYGYTF. The CDR3 DNA reads as TGCGCCAGCAGCCAATTACCGGGGACCAGCTATGGCTACACCTTC.

V usage is TRBV20-1 and J usage is TRBJ2-4; tentatively, D is TRBD2 (6 bases). The CDR3 has 12 residues. V lost 6 bases to trimming and J lost 7 bases, with 13 bases between them. Germline V gene data show CDR1 as DFQATT and CDR2 as SNEGSKA (reference sequence). The CDR3 DNA reads as TGCAGTGCCGAGGGCGGGGTGAACATTCAGTACTTC. Translation: CSAEGGVNIQYF.